This TCR beta chain was obtained from a study of T cell clusters in autoimmune cytopenias. Study information: TRB sequencing had a median approximately 52,000 reads and 2,000 to 3,000 distinct clonotypes per sample. Study outcomes and limitations: Compared with active autoimmune hepatitis patients, healthy donors showed almost three-fold more exclusive TRB clusters. The T cell clusters came from computational analysis alone and lack functional validation. Clustering suggested that physiological T cell clusters were missing in primary autoimmune cytopenia patients.

Some 39,000 genome equivalents of blood DNA were amplified for TRB. Germline V gives CDR1 GTSNPN, CDR2 SVGIG (reference sequence). The CDR3 spans 12 residues. Multiplex touch-down PCR amplified TRB using TRB-A and TRB-B pools in one tube. From its re-call of the multiplex PCR reads, TCRdb lists each CDR3 protein once, without DNA. The listing records fewer than 15,000 distinct CDR3 sequences. Details on this clonotype: Its target is unknown.

This chain uses TRBV30 with TRBJ1-6. Sequenced sample: peripheral blood. The sequence was collected from a human donor with an autoimmune cytopenia or autoimmune hepatitis (not recorded which). CDR3 sequence: CAFMGYNSPLHF.